This TCR beta chain was recovered during a study of CD8 T cells in Susac syndrome. Findings of the study overall: That the number of individuals in its TCR sequencing and HLA analysis was relatively small was acknowledged by the study.

The CDR3 contains 14 residues. The germline CDR1 and CDR2 sequences are KGHSH and LQKENI. Trimming cost V 2 bases and J 7 bases, with 14 bases left between them. RNA in amounts of roughly 0.5 to 1 ug was reverse transcribed with random hexamers. TCRdb independently ran MiXCR on the immunoSEQ multiplex PCR reads; one entry per CDR3 protein. In the table there are under 200,000 distinct CDR3 sequences, just under 95% of which are singletons. With regard to this clonotype: Its target is not known.

The receptor was derived from a human donor in good health. The gene calls are TRBV18 and TRBJ1-2, with D perhaps matching TRBD1 (5 bases). The sequencing input was CD4+ T cells from PBMCs. The CDR3 nucleotides are TGTGCCAGCTCACCAGGGAGGGGAGCAAGTGGCTACACCTTC. Its translation is CASSPGRGASGYTF.